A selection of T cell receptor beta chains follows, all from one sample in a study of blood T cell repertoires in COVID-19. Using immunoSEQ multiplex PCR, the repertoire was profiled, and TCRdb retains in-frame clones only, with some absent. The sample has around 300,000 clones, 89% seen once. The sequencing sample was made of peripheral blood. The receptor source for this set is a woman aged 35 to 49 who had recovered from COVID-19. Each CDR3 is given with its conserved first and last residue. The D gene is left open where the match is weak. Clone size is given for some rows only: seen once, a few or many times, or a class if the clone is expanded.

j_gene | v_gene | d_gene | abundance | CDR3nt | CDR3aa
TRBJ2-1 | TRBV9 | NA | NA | TGTGCCAGCAGCGGTGGGGCAGGGTCCTACAATGAGCAGTTCTTC | CASSGGAGSYNEQFF
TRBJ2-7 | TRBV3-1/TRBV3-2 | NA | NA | TGTGCCAGCAGCCAAGGAGCGGATTCCTACGAGCAGTACTTC | CASSQGADSYEQYF
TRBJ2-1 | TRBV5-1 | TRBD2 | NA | TGCGCCAGCAGCTTCGACGGACTAGGCCAGTTCTTC | CASSFDGLGQFF
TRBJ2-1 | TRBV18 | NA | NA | TGTGCCAGCTCACCATCTCTAGTTTCCTACAATGAGCAGTTCTTC | CASSPSLVSYNEQFF
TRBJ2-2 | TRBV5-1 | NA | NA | TGCGCCAGCAGCTTGGTACGGGAGTCTCTAACCGGGGAGCTGTTTTTT | CASSLVRESLTGELFF
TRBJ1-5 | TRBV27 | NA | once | TGTGCCAGCAGTCCACAGGCCCCTGGCAATCAGCCCCAGCATTTT | CASSPQAPGNQPQHF
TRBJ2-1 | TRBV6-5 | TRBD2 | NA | TGTGCCAAAACCGGGACTAATAACAATGAGCAGTTCTTC | CAKTGTNNNEQFF
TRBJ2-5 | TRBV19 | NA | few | TGTGCCAGTAGCACGGTTGTCCTGGAGACCCAGTACTTC | CASSTVVLETQYF
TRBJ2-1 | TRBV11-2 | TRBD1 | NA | TGTGCCAGCAGCTACCGGGACAGGGGCGATGAGCAGTTCTTC | CASSYRDRGDEQFF
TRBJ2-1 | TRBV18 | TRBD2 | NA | TGTGCCAGCTCACCGTTCGGGACTAGCGGATACAATGAGCAGTTCTTC | CASSPFGTSGYNEQFF
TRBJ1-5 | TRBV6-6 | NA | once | TGTGCCAGCAGTTACTCCCCCGGTCAGCCCCAGCATTTT | CASSYSPGQPQHF
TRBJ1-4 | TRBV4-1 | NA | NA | TGCGCCAGCAGCCCCTTGGGGACAAGTAATGAAAAACTGTTTTTT | CASSPLGTSNEKLFF
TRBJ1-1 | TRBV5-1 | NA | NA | TGCGCCAGCAGCTTGGGATGGGGCGGGAACACTGAAGCTTTCTTT | CASSLGWGGNTEAFF
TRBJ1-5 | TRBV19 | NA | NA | TGTGCCAGTAGTATGGGGCAGGTTGGTCAGCCCCAGCATTTT | CASSMGQVGQPQHF
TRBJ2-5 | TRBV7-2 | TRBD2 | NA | TGTGCCAGCAGCTCCGGGGGGAAAAAAGAGACCCAGTACTTC | CASSSGGKKETQYF
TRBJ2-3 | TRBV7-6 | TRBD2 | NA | TGTGCCAGCAGCGCGGGGGGTATACCGCCAGATACGCAGTATTTT | CASSAGGIPPDTQYF
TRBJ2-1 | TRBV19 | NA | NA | TGTGCCAGTAGTACGACGGGGGGCCCCTACAATGAGCAGTTCTTC | CASSTTGGPYNEQFF
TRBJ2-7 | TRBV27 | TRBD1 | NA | TGTGCCAGCAGCCGAGGACAGGGGGCTCAGTACTTC | CASSRGQGAQYF
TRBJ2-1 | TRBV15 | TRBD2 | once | TGTGCCGTACCGGGACTAGTGGGCGATGAGCAGTTCTTC | CAVPGLVGDEQFF
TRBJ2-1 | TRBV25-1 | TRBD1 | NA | TGTGCCAGCTCCGGACAGGGTGGGGGTGAGCAGTTCTTC | CASSGQGGGEQFF
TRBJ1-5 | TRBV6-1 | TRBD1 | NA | TGTGCCAGCAGTGATGACAGGGCAAGTAATCAGCCCCAGCATTTT | CASSDDRASNQPQHF
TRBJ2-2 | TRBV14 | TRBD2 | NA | TGTGCCAGCAGCCAAGAGGGAGGGAGGACCGGGGAGCTGTTTTTT | CASSQEGGRTGELFF
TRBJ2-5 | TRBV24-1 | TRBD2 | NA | TGTGCCACCAGTGGAGGGCCCGGGACTAGGGACCAAGAGACCCAGTACTTC | CATSGGPGTRDQETQYF
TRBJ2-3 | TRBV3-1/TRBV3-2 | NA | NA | TGTGCCAGCAGCTCCCCCGGAGATACGCAGTATTTT | CASSSPGDTQYF
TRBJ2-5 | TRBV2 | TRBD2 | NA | TGTGCCAGCACCCCCGGGACTAGCGATCAAGAGACCCAGTACTTC | CASTPGTSDQETQYF
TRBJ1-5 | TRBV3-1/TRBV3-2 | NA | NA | TGTGCCAGCAGCCAAGGGGTCCGCGGGGATCAGCCCCAGCATTTT | CASSQGVRGDQPQHF
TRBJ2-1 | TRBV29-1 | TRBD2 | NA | TGCAGCGTTGAAGGGACTAGCGGGAGCTCCTACAATGAGCAGTTCTTC | CSVEGTSGSSYNEQFF
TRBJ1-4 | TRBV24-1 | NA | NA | TGTGCCACCTCTGAGGGCTCTAATGAAAAACTGTTTTTT | CATSEGSNEKLFF
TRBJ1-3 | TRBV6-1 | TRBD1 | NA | TGTGCCAGCAGTGTGGGTAACCCAGGGCAGGGGGCAAACACCATATATTTT | CASSVGNPGQGANTIYF
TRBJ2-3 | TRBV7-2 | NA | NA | TGTGCCAGCAGCTTAGTATGGGGCAGCTCCACAGATACGCAGTATTTT | CASSLVWGSSTDTQYF
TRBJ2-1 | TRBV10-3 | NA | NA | TGTGCCATCAGTGAGTCTATCGGGAGTCTATACAATGAGCAGTTCTTC | CAISESIGSLYNEQFF
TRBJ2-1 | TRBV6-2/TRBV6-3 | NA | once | TGTGCCAGCAGTTGGCGGGGAGGCTATGAGCAGTTCTTC | CASSWRGGYEQFF
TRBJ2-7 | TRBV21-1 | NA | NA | TGTGCCAGCAGCAAAGATGTCGGGGTCTCCTACGAGCAGTACTTC | CASSKDVGVSYEQYF
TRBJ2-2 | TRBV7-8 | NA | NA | TGTGCCAGCAGCGAACCCCCTAGGGGAAGCACCGGGGAGCTGTTTTTT | CASSEPPRGSTGELFF
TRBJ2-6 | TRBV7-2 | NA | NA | TGTGCCAGCAGCCCTGGGGCAGTTGGTGGGGCCAACGTCCTGACTTTC | CASSPGAVGGANVLTF
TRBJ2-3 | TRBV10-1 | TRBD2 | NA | TGCGCCAGCAGCCAGACTAGCGGAACAGATACGCAGTATTTT | CASSQTSGTDTQYF
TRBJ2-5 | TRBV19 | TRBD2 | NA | TGTGCCAGTAGTATTCGGTCTAGCGGACAAGAGACCCAGTACTTC | CASSIRSSGQETQYF
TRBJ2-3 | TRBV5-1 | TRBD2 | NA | TGCGCCAGCAGCTCCCGGACTAGCGGGGACTTTAGCACAGATACGCAGTATTTT | CASSSRTSGDFSTDTQYF
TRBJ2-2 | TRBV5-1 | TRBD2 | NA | TGCGCCAGCAGCTTCACCCTAGCGGGAAAAACCGGGGAGCTGTTTTTT | CASSFTLAGKTGELFF
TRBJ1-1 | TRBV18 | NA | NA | TGTGCCAGCTCACCAGTAGGCGGAATGAACACTGAAGCTTTCTTT | CASSPVGGMNTEAFF
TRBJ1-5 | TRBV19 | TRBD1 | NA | TGTGCCAGTAGTATCGGACAGGGGTCAGGTCAGCCCCAGCATTTT | CASSIGQGSGQPQHF
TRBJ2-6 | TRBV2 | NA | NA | TGTGCCAGCAGGGAACGGGGGTCTGGGGCCAACGTCCTGACTTTC | CASRERGSGANVLTF
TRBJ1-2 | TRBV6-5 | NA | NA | TGTGCCAGCAGTCGGGTCAACGATAACTATGGCTACACCTTC | CASSRVNDNYGYTF
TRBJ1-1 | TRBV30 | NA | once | TGTGCCTGGAGTGCTTCCCAGGTAAACACTGAAGCTTTCTTT | CAWSASQVNTEAFF
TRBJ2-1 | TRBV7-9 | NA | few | TGTGCCAGCAGCTCCCACGGAGGTGGCAATGAGCAGTTCTTC | CASSSHGGGNEQFF
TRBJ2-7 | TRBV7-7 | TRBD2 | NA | TGTGCCAGCAGCTTAGCGGGTGATAGCGGGTATGATTACGAGCAGTACTTC | CASSLAGDSGYDYEQYF
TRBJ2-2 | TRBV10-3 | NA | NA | TGTGCCATGAGTGGGGGACCCACTAGCTCCGGGGAGCTGTTTTTT | CAMSGGPTSSGELFF
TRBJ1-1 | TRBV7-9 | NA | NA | TGTGCCAGCAGCCCACTAACAGGGATTGGCACTGAAGCTTTCTTT | CASSPLTGIGTEAFF
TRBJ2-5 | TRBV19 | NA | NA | TGTGCCAGTGGCGAGGGTAGCGGAGGGCAAGAGACCCAGTACTTC | CASGEGSGGQETQYF
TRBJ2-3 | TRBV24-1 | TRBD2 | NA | TGTGCCACCAGTGGGACTAGCGGATACACAGATACGCAGTATTTT | CATSGTSGYTDTQYF
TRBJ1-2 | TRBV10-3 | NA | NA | TGTGCCATCAGTGACCGAGACACGTCTAACTATGGCTACACCTTC | CAISDRDTSNYGYTF
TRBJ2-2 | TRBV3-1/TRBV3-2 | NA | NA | TGTGCCAGCAGCCAAGATCAGATGCAAGTTTTTTCCGGGGAGCTGTTTTTT | CASSQDQMQVFSGELFF
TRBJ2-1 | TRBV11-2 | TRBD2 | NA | TGTGCCAGCAGCCTTACGGGGGGGTCGGGCAATGAGCAGTTCTTC | CASSLTGGSGNEQFF
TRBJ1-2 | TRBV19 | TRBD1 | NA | TGTGCCAGTAGTCCCGAGGGCGGGACAGGGGTCGGATCTGGCTATGGCTACACCTTC | CASSPEGGTGVGSGYGYTF
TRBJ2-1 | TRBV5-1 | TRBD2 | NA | TGCGCCAGCAGCCCCATGTATAGCGGGGATGAGCAGTTCTTC | CASSPMYSGDEQFF
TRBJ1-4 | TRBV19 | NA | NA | TGTGCCAGTATGCGGCAGGGTAATGAAAAACTGTTTTTT | CASMRQGNEKLFF
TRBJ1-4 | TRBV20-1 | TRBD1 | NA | TGCAGTGCTAGTAACGGACAGGGGGCTGAAAAACTGTTTTTT | CSASNGQGAEKLFF
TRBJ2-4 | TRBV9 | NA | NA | TGTGCCAGCAGCGTAGCAGGGCTAGCCAAAAACATTCAGTACTTC | CASSVAGLAKNIQYF
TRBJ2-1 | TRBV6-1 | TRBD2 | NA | TGTGCCAGCAGTGCCGTTTTGGGACTAGCGGGGCACTACAATGAGCAGTTCTTC | CASSAVLGLAGHYNEQFF